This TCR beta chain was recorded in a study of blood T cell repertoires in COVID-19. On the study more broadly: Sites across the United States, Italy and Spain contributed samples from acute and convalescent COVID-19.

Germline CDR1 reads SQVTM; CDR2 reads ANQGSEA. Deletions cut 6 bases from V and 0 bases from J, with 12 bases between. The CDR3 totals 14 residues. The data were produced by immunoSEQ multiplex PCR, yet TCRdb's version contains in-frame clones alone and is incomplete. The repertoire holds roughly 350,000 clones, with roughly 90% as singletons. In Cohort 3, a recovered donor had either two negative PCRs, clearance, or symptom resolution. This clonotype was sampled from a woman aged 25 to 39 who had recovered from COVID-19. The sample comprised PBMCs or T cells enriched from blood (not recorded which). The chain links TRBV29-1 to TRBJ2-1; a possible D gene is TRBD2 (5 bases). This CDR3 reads CSVPRGSSYNEQFF. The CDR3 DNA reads TGCAGCGTGCCTCGGGGTAGCTCCTACAATGAGCAGTTCTTC.